Many counts were recorded for the clone carrying this TCR beta chain. No antigen is known for it. The entry originates in a study of blood T cells in healthy people across ages. Study conclusions and caveats: There was no known CMV status for donors, so expanded clonotype changes were possibly confounded. Naive and antigen-experienced cells were not separated, limiting conclusive comparison.

Combining a sample-barcoded 5' primer with a J-beta primer mix, a second PCR ran for 7 to 11 cycles. MiXCR, run by TCRdb on the 5' RACE reads, gives a single entry per CDR3 protein. The sample has 800,000 or so distinct CDR3 sequences, about 25% seen once. V was trimmed by 2 bases and J by 2 bases, leaving 14 bases between them. Looked up from germline, CDR1 is SGHNT and CDR2 is YYREEE (reference sequence). CDR3 length equals 15 residues. This same sample was also part of a study on T cells of mothers and their children. Turning to that study: Addition of sample barcodes and 2-4 random nucleotides occurred through the M1S primer of the second PCR.

J is TRBJ2-7 and V is TRBV5-4, with TRBD2 as a possible D gene (6 bases). This clonotype was sampled from a boy younger than 18 in good health. The sequencing sample was made of blood. CDR3 region: CASSLEAGTAYEQYF. CDR3 bases: TGTGCCAGCAGCTTAGAAGCGGGTACGGCCTACGAGCAGTACTTC.